Included here is one TCR beta chain sequence, with context. The antigen is not known. Sequenced by immunoSEQ multiplex PCR; TCRdb stores in-frame clones only, minus some. This repertoire shows fewer than 35,000 clones, 70% to 80% found once; its top ten account for approximately 1%. The entry originates in a study of T cells in narcolepsy. Study-wide background: Enrolled donors included narcolepsy type 1 or type 2 patients and healthy controls. Whole-study results and caveats: In some patient and control memory CD4+ samples, autoreactive clones were absent.

Sequencing was performed on CD45RA- memory CD4+ T cells from PBMCs. The receptor was derived from a human donor with narcolepsy.

CDR3 DNA: TGCGCCAGCAGCCCGGGACAAACGAACACTGAAGCTTTCTTT. This sequence encodes CASSPGQTNTEAFF. This chain joins TRBV5-1 and TRBJ1-1, with D possibly being TRBD1 (6 bases). Trimming took off 4 bases at V and 1 base at J, with 11 bases between the two ends. The germline gives CDR1 SGHRS, CDR2 YFSETQ. The CDR3 runs 14 residues. The variable domain in full, with the rest retrieved from reference TRBV5-1 and TRBJ1-1, is KAGVTQTPRYLIKTRGQQVTLSCSPISGHRSVSWYQQTPGQGLQFLFEYFSETQRNKGNFPGRFSGRQFSNSRSEMNVSTLELGDSALYLCASSPGQTNTEAFFGQGTRLTVV.